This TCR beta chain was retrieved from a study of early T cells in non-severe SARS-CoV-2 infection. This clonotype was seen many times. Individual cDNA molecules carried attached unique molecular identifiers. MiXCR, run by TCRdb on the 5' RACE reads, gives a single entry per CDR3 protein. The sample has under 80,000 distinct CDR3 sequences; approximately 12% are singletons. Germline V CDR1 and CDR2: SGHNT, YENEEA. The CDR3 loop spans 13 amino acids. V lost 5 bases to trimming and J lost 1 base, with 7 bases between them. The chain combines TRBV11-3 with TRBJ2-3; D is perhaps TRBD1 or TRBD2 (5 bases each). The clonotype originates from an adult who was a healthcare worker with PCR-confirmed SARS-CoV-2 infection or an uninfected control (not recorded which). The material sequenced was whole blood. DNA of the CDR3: TGTGCCAGCAGCCTGGGACGCACAGATACGCAGTATTTT. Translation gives CASSLGRTDTQYF.